A single sample gave rise to the 12 T cell receptor beta chains below, sequenced in a study of blood T cell repertoires in COVID-19 (dated by TCRdb to the early 2020s). Libraries were constructed by the immunoSEQ multiplex PCR assay. TCRdb retrieved this table from immuneACCESS and kept in-frame rearrangements only. Not all clones are present; in checked studies, unresolved V genes account for under half, and no reason is known for the remainder. The sample has fewer than 250,000 clones on record, around 86% of them singletons. The ten largest make up more than 8.5% of the sample. The material sequenced was PBMCs or T cells enriched from blood (not recorded which). The receptors originated from a woman aged 50 to 60 with acute COVID-19.

This clone was counted a single time. The chain carries TRBV24-1 and TRBJ2-2; 16 nucleotides align to TRBD2. Looked up from germline, CDR1 is KGHDR and CDR2 is SFDVKD. This CDR3 comprises 21 residues. V shed 2 bases and J 6 bases; nucleotides not matched to a gene: 14. The CDR3 region has the DNA TGTGCCACCAGTGATTCCCCGGACAGGGGACTAGCGGGAGGGCCTCCCGGGGAGCTGTTTTTT. Encoded protein: CATSDSPDRGLAGGPPGELFF.

CDR3 region: CASSYGALANYGYTF. CDR3 nucleotides: TGTGCCAGCAGTTACGGGGCGTTAGCTAACTATGGCTACACCTTC. The chain employs TRBV6-2 or TRBV6-3 and TRBJ1-2; D is possibly TRBD1 (5 bases). Per germline, CDR1 MNHEY and CDR2 SVGEGT. Trimming shortened V by 2 bases and J by 0 bases, and 10 bases separated the two germline ends. The CDR3 is 15 amino acids.

With regard to this clone: Within the sample, other DNA sequences also encode this same CDR3. J is TRBJ2-7 and V is TRBV29-1, with TRBD1 identical over 9 bases. After removal of 6 bases from V and 3 bases from J, the junction contained 3 bases not matched to a gene. Germline loops: CDR1 SQVTM, CDR2 ANQGSEA. The CDR3 is 12 amino acids. The CDR3 DNA sequence: TGCAGCGTAGGACAGGGGAGCTACGAGCAGTACTTC. Protein product: CSVGQGSYEQYF.

The genes are TRBV10-1 and TRBJ2-4, with D possibly matching TRBD1 (6 bases). Between the trimmed V and J ends, which lost 2 bases and 0 bases, there was a span of 17 bases. Germline CDR1 WNHNN, CDR2 SYGVQD (reference sequence). This CDR3 has 18 amino acids. For the CDR3, the DNA is TGCGCCAGCAGTGAGAAGACAAGGGGACAACTAGCCAAAAACATTCAGTACTTC. Protein product: CASSEKTRGQLAKNIQYF.

V and J are TRBV11-2 and TRBJ1-5; D remains ambiguous. This CDR3 has 13 amino acids. Germline CDR1 SGHAT, CDR2 FQNNGV. Trimming cost V 3 bases and J 7 bases, with 10 bases left between them. The CDR3 sequence is CASSFKREQPQHF. The CDR3 region has the DNA TGTGCCAGCAGCTTCAAGCGGGAGCAGCCCCAGCATTTT.

About this clone: The conserved phenylalanine or tryptophan normally closing the CDR3 is absent here, so this likely arose from a read error. The DNA is omitted, as the CDR3 cannot be located on it reliably, and the CDR3 follows TCRdb's listing. The chain couples TRBV7-3 to TRBJ2-4; the table assigns TRBD2, which was not confirmed against the DNA. The CDR3 length is 10 residues, termini included. The V gene's germline CDR1 is SGHTA and CDR2 FQGTGA. The CDR3 sequence is CASSLTGGRV.

The V call is TRBV27, the J call TRBJ2-5; D might be TRBD2 (6 bases). Germline CDR1 and CDR2: MNHEY and SMNVEV (reference sequence). The V and J ends lost 4 bases and 5 bases respectively, with 14 bases between them. CDR3 length: 14 residues. CDR3 in DNA: TGTGCCAGCAGTTCCACGGGAGTCCGGGAGACCCAGTACTTC. It specifies CASSSTGVRETQYF.

This clone was observed a single time. The rearrangement joins TRBV2 to TRBJ2-1, with D possibly matching TRBD1 (5 bases). The CDR3 contains 15 residues. Germline V gene data show CDR1 as SNHLY and CDR2 as FYNNEI. V was cut by 4 bases and J by 3 bases, with 13 bases left in between. The CDR3 protein is CASSAGQGFYNEQFF. CDR3 nucleotide sequence: TGTGCCAGCAGTGCTGGGCAGGGTTTCTACAATGAGCAGTTCTTC.

This clone was counted at least ten times. The V gene is TRBV9, the J gene TRBJ2-7; TRBD2 matches 11 bases. Germline CDR1 and CDR2: SGDLS and YYNGEE. With V trimmed by 0 bases and J by 7 bases, 9 bases remained unmatched. CDR3 length equals 16 residues. Written as DNA, the CDR3 is TGTGCCAGCAGCGTAGCTACTAGCGGGGGCTTGGGAGAGCAGTACTTC. Its protein product is CASSVATSGGLGEQYF.

The CDR3 spells CASSYSKSTDTQYF. The CDR3 region has the DNA TGTGCCAGCAGTTACTCGAAGAGTACAGATACGCAGTATTTT. The chain uses TRBV6-5 and TRBJ2-3; D gene uncertain. V was clipped by 0 bases and J by 3 bases, with 7 bases between them. The CDR3 has 14 residues. Germline V gene lookup returns CDR1 MNHEY and CDR2 SVGAGI.

The gene calls are TRBV7-9 and TRBJ1-4; 9 bases map to TRBD1. The CDR3 runs to 14 residues. J gave up 8 bases and V 3 bases, and 4 bases lay outside the gene matches. Per germline, CDR1 SEHNR and CDR2 FQNEAQ (reference sequence). CDR3 bases: TGTGCCAGCAGCTTTGGGACAGGGTTAGAAAAACTGTTTTTT. Protein product: CASSFGTGLEKLFF. Drawing the rest from reference TRBV7-9 and TRBJ1-4, the complete variable domain is DTGVSQNPRHKITKRGQNVTFRCDPISEHNRLYWYRQTLGQGPEFLTYFQNEAQLEKSRLLSDRFSAERPKGSFSTLEIQRTEQGDSAMYLCASSFGTGLEKLFFGSGTQLSVL.

This clone was observed a few times. The chain employs TRBV6-2 or TRBV6-3 and TRBJ2-3; D not certain. The ends were cut back, 2 bases at V and 3 bases at J, with 9 bases in the middle. This CDR3 is 14 amino acids long. The germline CDR1 and CDR2 sequences are MNHEY and SVGEGT. The CDR3 DNA reads as TGTGCCAGCAGTTACCAGCGTGAAACAGATACGCAGTATTTT. It specifies CASSYQRETDTQYF.